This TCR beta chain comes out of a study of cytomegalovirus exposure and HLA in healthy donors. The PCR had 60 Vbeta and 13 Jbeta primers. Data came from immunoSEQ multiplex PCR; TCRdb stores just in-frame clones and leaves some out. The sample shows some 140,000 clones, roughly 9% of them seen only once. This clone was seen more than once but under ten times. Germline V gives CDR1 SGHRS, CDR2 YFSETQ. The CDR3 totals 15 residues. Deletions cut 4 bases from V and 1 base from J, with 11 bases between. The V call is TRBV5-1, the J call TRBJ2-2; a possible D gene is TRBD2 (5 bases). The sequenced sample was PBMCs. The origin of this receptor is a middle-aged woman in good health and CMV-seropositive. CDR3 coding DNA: TGCGCCAGCAGCCCGAGGGTCGGGAACACCGGGGAGCTGTTTTTT. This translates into CASSPRVGNTGELFF.